These 16 T cell receptor beta chains were all obtained from the same sample, sequenced in a study of tumor-infiltrating lymphocytes in primary liver carcinoma (dated by TCRdb to the late 2010s). Instrument on record: Illumina HiSeq 2500. TCRbeta-specific cDNA was reverse-transcribed from about 500 ng total RNA using a constant-region primer and ProtoScript II reverse transcriptase. Construction of the TCRbeta libraries relied on three nested rounds of multiplex PCR, following a slightly modified ARM-PCR procedure. Multiplex TRBV1-TRBV30 forward primers and a Cbeta reverse primer were used in the first two PCR rounds, each of which was run for around 9 cycles. Using fastp trimming at Q25 and MiXCR clonotype assembly, TCRdb reanalyzed the public sequencing data and kept in-frame beta chains. CDR3 protein sequences are deduplicated, and each keeps its most common genes and DNA. For this sample there are approximately 330,000 distinct CDR3 sequences; around 60% appear just once. Together, the top ten hold approximately 5.9% of the sample.

Blood RNA was extracted from unsorted whole blood with TRIzol reagent; germline DNA came from the DNeasy Blood & Tissue kit. Sequencing was done on a sample of peripheral blood. These receptors all stem from a man aged 35-49 years with primary liver carcinoma and hepatitis B virus infection.

The chain has TRBV11-3 and TRBJ2-6; D is undetermined. Between the trimmed V and J ends, which lost 2 bases and 0 bases, there was a span of 14 bases. This CDR3 contains 18 residues. Germline lookup yields CDR1 SGHNT and CDR2 YENEEA. CDR3 coding DNA: TGTGCCAGCAGCTTAAGGTCAGGCCCTCCCTCTGGGGCCAACGTCCTGACTTTC. Translating gives CASSLRSGPPSGANVLTF. The full variable domain, with the rest looked up from reference TRBV11-3 and TRBJ2-6, is EAGVVQSPRYKIIEKKQPVAFWCNPISGHNTLYWYLQNLGQGPELLIRYENEEAVDDSQLPKDRFSAERLKGVDSTLKIQPAELGDSAVYLCASSLRSGPPSGANVLTFGAGSRLTVL.

The chain has TRBV6-2 or TRBV6-3 and TRBJ2-1, with D possibly matching TRBD2 (5 bases). The V gene's germline CDR1 is MNHEY and CDR2 SVGEGT. Trimming left V 6 bases short and J 12 bases short, with 21 bases between. CDR3 length equals 14 residues. CDR3 protein: CASSYQWERPWQFF. In DNA, the CDR3 is TGTGCCAGCAGCTACCAGTGGGAGCGTCCCTGGCAGTTCTTC.

To note about this clonotype: The final CDR3 position lacks the conserved phenylalanine or tryptophan, pointing to a likely read error. The limits of the CDR3 on the DNA are not certain, so only TCRdb's listed CDR3 is given. This chain links TRBV11-1 with TRBJ1-5; TRBD1, the D gene given by the table, was not confirmed from the DNA. Germline CDR1 reads SGHAT; CDR2 reads FQDESV (reference sequence). The CDR3 has 14 amino acids, counting both end residues. This CDR3 reads CASSMTGSNQPLHS.

Regarding this clonotype: A clone one base away is much larger, so this may be a read error. V and J are TRBV6-1 and TRBJ2-1, with 8 bases matching TRBD2. The CDR3 totals 13 residues. Germline lookup yields CDR1 MNHNS and CDR2 SASEGT. The CDR3 coding sequence is TGTGCCAGCATAAGGCGGGAGGTAAATGTGCAGTTCTTC. Translating gives CASIRREVNVQFF.

This clonotype was detected a few times. The chain has TRBV6-1 and TRBJ2-1; 11 positions agree with TRBD2. The CDR3 spans 15 residues. The J segment lost 7 bases and the V segment lost 6 bases, leaving 8 bases of the junction unmatched. Per the germline V gene, CDR1 is MNHNS and CDR2 is SASEGT. CDR3 amino acids: CASRPLAGGFNEQFF. Written as DNA, the CDR3 is TGTGCCAGCAGGCCTCTAGCGGGAGGTTTTAATGAGCAGTTCTTC.

Details on this clonotype: A junction boundary mismatches the germline segment, possibly from a read error. This chain uses TRBV29-1 with TRBJ2-7; no firm D call. The CDR3 runs 11 residues. Per germline, CDR1 SQVTM and CDR2 ANQGSEA. This chain's CDR3 is CSVAINREQYF. In DNA form, the CDR3 reads TGCAGCGTGGCGATAAATAGAGAGCAGTACTTT.

This rearrangement joins TRBV12-3 or TRBV12-4 to TRBJ1-1, with no clear D. The CDR3 has 10 residues. Trimming took 11 bases from V and 5 from J, leaving 9 bases between them. The CDR3 spells CAQWETEAFF. CDR3 coding DNA: TGTGCCCAATGGGAGACTGAAGCTTTCTTT.

A word on this clonotype: One base away lies a much larger clone, so this may be a sequencing read error. The gene calls are TRBV6-1 and TRBJ1-1; 7 bases are a match to TRBD1. The CDR3 extends over 13 amino acids. Germline CDR1 and CDR2: MNHNS and SASEGT. CDR3 in amino acids: CPSRQGLDTEAFF. CDR3 in DNA: TGTCCCAGCAGACAGGGATTGGACACTGAAGCTTTCTTT.

With respect to this clonotype: A clone one base away is much larger, so this may be a read error. The chain recombines TRBV6-1 with TRBJ2-7, with D perhaps TRBD1 or TRBD2 (5 bases each). The CDR3 runs to 14 residues. V was pared by 6 bases and J by 3 bases, with 15 bases between. The germline V gene encodes CDR1 MNHNS and CDR2 SASEGT. The CDR3 spells CASSHWDGLYEQYF. In nucleotides, the CDR3 is TGTGCCAGCAGCCACTGGGACGGCCTCTACGAGCAGTACTTC.

This clonotype occurred a few times. Relative to the germline gene, one junction end is altered; a read error may explain this. This rearrangement joins TRBV11-1 to TRBJ2-1; tentatively, D is TRBD1 or TRBD2 (6 bases each). Germline V gene lookup returns CDR1 SGHAT and CDR2 FQDESV (reference sequence). This CDR3 is 15 amino acids long. CDR3 loop: CASSLSGGQGDEQFF. The CDR3 DNA is TGTGCTAGCAGCCTGAGTGGGGGGCAGGGCGATGAGCAGTTCTTC.

About this clonotype itself: A much larger clonotype is one base distant, so this may be a read error. The chain recombines TRBV6-2 or TRBV6-3 with TRBJ1-2, with unresolved D. Germline assignment: CDR1 MNHEY and CDR2 SVGEGT. This CDR3 region has 15 residues. Trimming stripped 5 bases from V and 0 bases from J, with 13 bases between. CDR3 amino acids: CASSTKIAANYGYTF. The CDR3 coding sequence is TGTGCCAGCAGTACGAAGATAGCCGCTAACTATGGCTACACCTTC.

Comments on this clonotype: A clone one base away is much larger, so this may be a read error. V usage is TRBV6-5 and J usage is TRBJ1-2, with 7 positions matching TRBD1. Germline V gene sequence: CDR1 MNHEY, CDR2 SVGAGI. The CDR3 is made up of 14 amino acids. V gave up 7 bases and J gave up 8 bases; unmatched junction bases: 13. The CDR3 nucleotides read TGTGCCAGCACTCAATTCGACAGGGCGAGCGGCTACACCTTC. It translates to CASTQFDRASGYTF.

The table lists this clonotype with many counts. CDR3 nucleotides: TGTGCCAGCAGTGAAAACAGGGTCGTCACCGGGGAGCTGTTTTTT. Its protein product is CASSENRVVTGELFF. The rearrangement joins TRBV6-6 to TRBJ2-2, with TRBD1 as a possible D gene (6 bases). The germline V gene encodes CDR1 MNHNY and CDR2 SVGAGI (reference sequence). The ends were cut back, 5 bases at V and 4 bases at J, with 14 bases in the middle. The CDR3 has 15 amino acids.

This clonotype has just one count. A much larger clone sits a single nucleotide away, making a read error possible. The gene calls are TRBV5-5 and TRBJ2-1, with 7 positions matching TRBD2. From germline, CDR1 is SGHKS and CDR2 YYEKEE (reference sequence). This CDR3 is 15 amino acids long. CDR3 in DNA: TGTGCCATCAGCTTGGGAGGGAGAGGTTACAATGAGCAGTTCTTC. It yields the protein CAISLGGRGYNEQFF.

This clonotype was found a few times. Because the CDR3 is missing its conserved closing phenylalanine or tryptophan, this is likely a read error. The chain carries TRBV6-5 and TRBJ2-7, with D possibly matching TRBD1 (6 bases). Germline V lookup: CDR1 MNHEY, CDR2 SVGAGI. CDR3 length: 15 residues. V was pared by 5 bases and J by 7 bases, with 21 bases between. As DNA, the CDR3 is TGTGCCAGCAGTCCCCAAGGACAGAGAGCTACGGAGCAGTACTCC. Translation: CASSPQGQRATEQYS.

For this clonotype: Since no conserved phenylalanine or tryptophan closes the CDR3, a read error is the likely cause. This chain uses TRBV6-6 with TRBJ2-3, with TRBD1 identical over 7 bases. This CDR3 is built from 13 residues. CDR1 is MNHNY, CDR2 SVGAGI, per germline (reference sequence). The V segment lost 5 bases and the J segment 1 base; nucleotides outside the gene matches: 0. The CDR3 protein is CASSQGGTDTQYL. In nucleotides, the CDR3 is TGTGCCAGCAGTCAGGGGGGCACAGATACGCAGTATCTT.